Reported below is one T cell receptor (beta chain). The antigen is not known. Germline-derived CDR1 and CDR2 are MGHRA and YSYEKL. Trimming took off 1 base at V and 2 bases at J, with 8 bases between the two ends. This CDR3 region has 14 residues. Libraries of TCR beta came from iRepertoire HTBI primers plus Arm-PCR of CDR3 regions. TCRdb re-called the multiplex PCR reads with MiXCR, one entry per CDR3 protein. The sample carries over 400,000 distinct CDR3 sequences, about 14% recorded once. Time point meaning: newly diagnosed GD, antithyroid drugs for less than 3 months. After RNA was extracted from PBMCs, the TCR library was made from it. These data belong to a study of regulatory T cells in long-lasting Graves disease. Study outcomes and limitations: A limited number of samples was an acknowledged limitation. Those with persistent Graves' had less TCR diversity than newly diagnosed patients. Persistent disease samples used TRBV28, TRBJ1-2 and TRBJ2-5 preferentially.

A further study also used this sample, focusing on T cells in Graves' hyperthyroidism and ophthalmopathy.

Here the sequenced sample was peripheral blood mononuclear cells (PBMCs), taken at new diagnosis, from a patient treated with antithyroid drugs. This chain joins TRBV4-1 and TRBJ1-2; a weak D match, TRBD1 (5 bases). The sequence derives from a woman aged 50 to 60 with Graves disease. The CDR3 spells CASSQVGANYGYTF. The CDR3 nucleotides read TGCGCCAGCAGCCAAGTCGGGGCGAACTATGGCTACACCTTC.